What follows are 8 T cell receptor beta chains derived from one specimen sequenced in a study of blood T cell repertoires in COVID-19. The protocol was immunoSEQ multiplex PCR, while the TCRdb copy is restricted to in-frame clones and leaves out a portion. This sample has just over 300,000 clones, with 90% found just once. Material: PBMCs or T cells enriched from blood (not recorded which). All receptors come from a woman in her late teens or twenties with acute COVID-19.

V is TRBV7-9 and J is TRBJ1-2, with TRBD1 matching 7 bases. The CDR3 consists of 13 residues. V lost 11 bases and J lost 7; bases outside the gene matches: 13. Germline lookup yields CDR1 SEHNR and CDR2 FQNEAQ (reference sequence). CDR3 nucleotides: TGTGCCGGGTCAGGACAGGAAGGGTCTGGCTACACCTTC. Its protein product is CAGSGQEGSGYTF.

The chain joins TRBV28 to TRBJ1-2, with TRBD1 matching 8 bases. The CDR3 extends over 15 amino acids. The germline CDR1 and CDR2 sequences are MDHEN and SYDVKM. Trimming cost V 7 bases and J 2 bases; bases outside gene matches: 9. Here the CDR3 reads CASTPGGQGNYGYTF. Here the CDR3 DNA reads TGTGCCAGCACCCCAGGCGGACAGGGCAACTATGGCTACACCTTC.

The chain couples TRBV6-5 to TRBJ2-2; possible D gene TRBD1, 6 bases. The length of the CDR3 is 15 residues. Trimming left V 4 bases short and J 4 bases short, with 13 bases between. Germline-derived CDR1 and CDR2 are MNHEY and SVGAGI. CDR3 region: CASSFGGAGTGELFF. CDR3 DNA: TGTGCCAGCAGTTTTGGGGGCGCGGGCACCGGGGAGCTGTTTTTT.

The chain couples TRBV3-1 (or the pseudogene TRBV3-2) to TRBJ2-7; tentatively, D is TRBD1 (6 bases). V was shortened by 1 base and J by 9 bases, with 19 bases between the two germline ends. Looked up from germline, CDR1 is LGHDT and CDR2 is YNNKEL (reference sequence). There are 15 residues in the CDR3. The CDR3 nucleotides read TGTGCCAGCAGCCAAGCTCTAGGGACACCTGAAGGGCAGTACTTC. It yields the protein CASSQALGTPEGQYF.

The rearrangement links TRBV20-1 to TRBJ2-1, with 9 bases lining up with TRBD2. CDR1 and CDR2 from the germline V gene are DFQATT and SNEGSKA (reference sequence). J gave up 4 bases and V 3 bases, and 7 bases lay outside the gene matches. The CDR3 is 15 amino acids. The CDR3 spells CSASGSSGKYNEQFF. The CDR3 DNA reads as TGCAGTGCTAGTGGTTCTAGCGGGAAATACAATGAGCAGTTCTTC.

The rearrangement uses TRBV6-5 and TRBJ1-3, with D perhaps TRBD1 (5 bases). Germline V gene data show CDR1 as MNHEY and CDR2 as SVGAGI. CDR3 length equals 13 residues. The V and J ends lost 2 bases and 7 bases respectively, with 9 bases between them. The CDR3 loop reads CASSYREGNTIYF. CDR3 nucleotides: TGTGCCAGCAGTTACCGGGAGGGGAACACCATATATTTT.

The genes are TRBV7-2 and TRBJ2-1; D is uncertain. Trimming cost V 5 bases and J 9 bases, with 11 bases left between them. Germline V gene sequence: CDR1 SGHTA, CDR2 FQGNSA. The CDR3 contains 12 residues. CDR3 protein: CASSLLAGEQFF. The CDR3 DNA follows: TGTGCCAGCAGCCTCCTCGCAGGTGAGCAGTTCTTC. The full variable domain, its missing parts supplied by reference TRBV7-2 and TRBJ2-1, is GAGVSQSPSNKVTEKGKDVELRCDPISGHTALYWYRQSLGQGLEFLIYFQGNSAPDKSGLPSDRFSAERTGGSVSTLTIQRTQQEDSAVYLCASSLLAGEQFFGPGTRLTVL.

The V call is TRBV2, the J call TRBJ2-5; 7 nucleotides line up with TRBD2. The junction had 6 bases not matched to a gene; V was cut back by 7 bases and J by 1 base. The germline CDR1 and CDR2 sequences are SNHLY and FYNNEI. The CDR3 extends over 14 amino acids. The CDR3 DNA reads TGTGCCAGCACCCGAGGGAGGGGCCAAGAGACCCAGTACTTC. It encodes CASTRGRGQETQYF.